These 30 T cell receptor beta chains originate from one sample sequenced in a study of shared clonotypes between healthy human individuals (dated by TCRdb to between 2020 and 2021). The method behind the library was the immunoSEQ multiplex PCR assay. The source is immuneACCESS, and TCRdb retained only in-frame sequences with V and J called. Part of the clones is not carried over; for the studies checked, unresolved V genes explain less than half of this, and the remainder is unexplained. This sample is represented by about 360,000 clones; around four fifths of them were singletons. The ten largest clonotypes hold about 9.4% of the sample. Material for sequencing was memory CD4+ T cells sorted from blood. Taken with the paper, the label for cell subset or site translates to: CD45RA-negative fraction. Receptor source: a young man in good health.

The V and J genes are TRBV6-1 and TRBJ1-1, with D maybe TRBD1 (6 bases). The CDR3 is made up of 15 amino acids. V was shortened by 2 bases and J by 4 bases, with 14 bases between the two germline ends. Germline V gene sequence: CDR1 MNHNS, CDR2 SASEGT. The CDR3 nucleotides are TGTGCCAGCAGTGAATTGGGGGCAGTGGGCACTGAAGCTTTCTTT. Translation gives CASSELGAVGTEAFF.

The rearrangement joins TRBV5-6 to TRBJ2-1; the D gene could be TRBD1 or TRBD2 (5 bases each). Germline V gives CDR1 SGHDT, CDR2 YYEEEE. V was clipped by 1 base and J by 4 bases, with 12 bases between them. The CDR3 has 15 residues. Here the CDR3 reads CASSLQGRGYNEQFF. The CDR3 bases are TGTGCCAGCAGCTTGCAGGGACGGGGATACAATGAGCAGTTCTTC. Combining the CDR3 with reference TRBV5-6 and TRBJ2-1 gives the whole variable domain DAGVTQSPTHLIKTRGQQVTLRCSPKSGHDTVSWYQQALGQGPQFIFQYYEEEERQRGNFPDRFSGHQFPNYSSELNVNALLLGDSALYLCASSLQGRGYNEQFFGPGTRLTVL.

This clone was seen only once. This chain links TRBV2 with TRBJ2-5, with 8 bases matching TRBD1. The ends lost 4 bases at V and 2 bases at J; junction bases unmatched: 3. The length of the CDR3 is 14 residues. Germline CDR1 SNHLY, CDR2 FYNNEI. This chain's CDR3 is CASSVWDRQETQYF. For the CDR3, the DNA is TGTGCCAGCAGTGTCTGGGACAGGCAAGAGACCCAGTACTTC.

The CDR3 loop is CASSLGQLHYGYTF. The CDR3 DNA follows: TGTGCCAGCAGCTTGGGACAGCTCCACTATGGCTACACCTTC. This chain links TRBV28 with TRBJ1-2; 7 nucleotides line up with TRBD1. There are 14 residues in the CDR3. V was pared by 6 bases and J by 3 bases, with 7 bases of the junction left unmatched. CDR1 MDHEN and CDR2 SYDVKM come from the germline V gene.

The rearrangement joins TRBV18 to TRBJ2-3; D remains ambiguous. This CDR3 has 13 residues. Germline V gene sequence: CDR1 KGHSH, CDR2 LQKENI. V lost 5 bases to trimming and J lost 2 bases, with 8 bases between them. In DNA form, the CDR3 reads TGTGCCAGCTCAGGTTCCCACACAGATACGCAGTATTTT. Encoded protein: CASSGSHTDTQYF.

This chain links TRBV29-1 with TRBJ1-1; 10 bases align to TRBD1. The J segment lost 0 bases and the V segment lost 3 bases, leaving 4 bases of the junction unmatched. This CDR3 has 15 amino acids. Germline assignment: CDR1 SQVTM and CDR2 ANQGSEA. CDR3 region: CSVDWGQGMNTEAFF. The DNA of the CDR3 is TGCAGCGTTGACTGGGGACAGGGGATGAACACTGAAGCTTTCTTT.

The CDR3 DNA reads as TGTGCCAGCAGGGAGACAGGAGCCTACGAGCAGTACTTC. As protein: CASRETGAYEQYF. The chain is built from TRBV7-9 and TRBJ2-7; maybe TRBD1 (6 bases). Trimming stripped 6 bases from V and 2 bases from J, with 11 bases between. Germline V gene data show CDR1 as SEHNR and CDR2 as FQNEAQ (reference sequence). This CDR3 is built from 13 residues. Based on the CDR3 plus reference TRBV7-9 and TRBJ2-7, the full variable domain is DTGVSQNPRHKITKRGQNVTFRCDPISEHNRLYWYRQTLGQGPEFLTYFQNEAQLEKSRLLSDRFSAERPKGSFSTLEIQRTEQGDSAMYLCASRETGAYEQYFGPGTRLTVT.

V gene TRBV6-4 combines with J gene TRBJ2-7, with unresolved D. The V gene lost 1 base and the J gene lost 3 bases, with 13 bases spanning the gap. The CDR3 is 15 residues long. Germline V gene lookup returns CDR1 MRHNA and CDR2 SNTAGT. In DNA form, the CDR3 reads TGTGCCAGCAGTGACTTCCCGAAGGAACGCTACGAGCAGTACTTC. Its translation: CASSDFPKERYEQYF.

This clone was counted a few times. This sequence joins TRBV30 and TRBJ1-3; TRBD1 is a possible D gene (5 bases). The V end was cut by 2 bases, the J end by 2 bases, with 16 bases between. Germline CDR1 GTSNPN, CDR2 SVGIG (reference sequence). This CDR3 is 16 amino acids long. The CDR3 region is CAWSPYGGGPGNTIYF. The CDR3 DNA sequence: TGTGCCTGGAGTCCTTACGGGGGGGGACCTGGAAACACCATATATTTT.

This clone has only a few counts. The chain has TRBV7-2 and TRBJ1-3, with D possibly being TRBD1 (6 bases). Trimming took off 7 bases at V and 0 bases at J, with 10 bases between the two ends. The CDR3 has 14 amino acids. The germline gives CDR1 SGHTA, CDR2 FQGNSA. DNA for the CDR3: TGTGCCAGCACAAGGGGGGGCTCTGGAAACACCATATATTTT. Protein product: CASTRGGSGNTIYF. The whole variable domain, filled in from reference TRBV7-2 and TRBJ1-3, reads GAGVSQSPSNKVTEKGKDVELRCDPISGHTALYWYRQSLGQGLEFLIYFQGNSAPDKSGLPSDRFSAERTGGSVSTLTIQRTQQEDSAVYLCASTRGGSGNTIYFGEGSWLTVV.

The chain uses TRBV10-2 and TRBJ1-5, with D possibly TRBD1 on 6 matching bases. Trimming cost V 6 bases and J 2 bases, with 8 bases left between them. This CDR3 has 13 amino acids. From germline, CDR1 is WSHSY and CDR2 SAAADI. The CDR3 is CASSEGGNQPQHF. CDR3 DNA: TGCGCCAGCAGCGAGGGGGGCAATCAGCCCCAGCATTTT.

The chain is built from TRBV7-1 and TRBJ2-7, with 10 bases identical to TRBD2. TRBV7-1 is an ORF; its function is uncertain. The CDR3 extends over 14 amino acids. After removal of 6 bases from V and 8 bases from J, the junction contained 10 bases not matched to a gene. CDR3 DNA sequence: TGTGCCAGCAGACTAGCGGGGAGTAGTCCTCAGCAGTACTTC. Protein product: CASRLAGSSPQQYF.

This chain connects TRBV10-1 to TRBJ2-1, with 12 bases fitting TRBD2. The J segment lost 10 bases and the V segment lost 4 bases, leaving 2 bases of the junction unmatched. Germline CDR1 reads WNHNN; CDR2 reads SYGVQD (reference sequence). This CDR3 spans 13 amino acids. CDR3 in amino acids: CASSGTSGREQFF. In DNA form, the CDR3 reads TGCGCCAGCAGTGGCACTAGCGGGAGGGAGCAGTTCTTC.

The CDR3 DNA reads as TGTGCCAGCAGCAATAGACAGGGGACTACCTGGGGCTATGGCTACACCTTC. It encodes CASSNRQGTTWGYGYTF. V is TRBV27 and J is TRBJ1-2, with TRBD1 identical over 8 bases. CDR3 length equals 17 residues. Germline assignment: CDR1 MNHEY and CDR2 SMNVEV (reference sequence). The V segment lost 6 bases and the J segment 4 bases; nucleotides outside the gene matches: 16.

Comment on this clone: This CDR3 is also generated by other DNA sequences in the sample. The CDR3 DNA is TGTGCCAGCAGCTTAGCCCGGACTAGCGGGAGGGCCGGGGAGCTGTTTTTT. This translates into CASSLARTSGRAGELFF. J is TRBJ2-2 and V is TRBV11-2; 15 positions match TRBD2. Germline CDR1 is SGHAT and CDR2 is FQNNGV. Trimming at V came to 1 base and at J to 6 bases, leaving 3 bases not matched to a gene. The CDR3 totals 17 residues.

The genes are TRBV5-1 and TRBJ2-3, with D possibly being TRBD1 (5 bases). The CDR3 totals 15 residues. Germline lookup yields CDR1 SGHRS and CDR2 YFSETQ. Trimming left V 8 bases short and J 2 bases short, with 18 bases between. As DNA, the CDR3 is TGCGCCAGTAGGGGCAGCGTGGCAAACACAGATACGCAGTATTTT. As protein: CASRGSVANTDTQYF.

The gene calls are TRBV9 and TRBJ2-7, with D unresolved. CDR3 size: 12 residues. V was pared by 4 bases and J by 7 bases, with 12 bases between. Germline loops: CDR1 SGDLS, CDR2 YYNGEE. CDR3 loop: CASSREVGEQYF. The CDR3 nucleotides are TGTGCCAGCAGCAGAGAGGTCGGGGAGCAGTACTTC. The variable domain in full, with the rest retrieved from reference TRBV9 and TRBJ2-7, is DSGVTQTPKHLITATGQRVTLRCSPRSGDLSVYWYQQSLDQGLQFLIQYYNGEERAKGNILERFSAQQFPDLHSELNLSSLELGDSALYFCASSREVGEQYFGPGTRLTVT.

The V and J genes are TRBV25-1 and TRBJ2-3; 10 nucleotides agree with TRBD2. Germline V gene sequence: CDR1 MGHDK, CDR2 SYGVNS. This CDR3 spans 16 amino acids. Trimming cost V 6 bases and J 2 bases; bases outside gene matches: 8. CDR3 residues: CASRGGLAGATDTQYF. The CDR3 region has the DNA TGTGCCAGCAGGGGGGGTCTAGCGGGAGCCACAGATACGCAGTATTTT.

The chain combines TRBV6-5 with TRBJ2-7, with a tentative D call TRBD1 (6 bases). CDR3 length: 14 amino acids. Trimming shortened V by 5 bases and J by 6 bases, and 17 bases separated the two germline ends. CDR1 is MNHEY and CDR2 is SVGAGI in the germline V gene. CDR3 residues: CASSGTGIVGEQYF. DNA for the CDR3: TGTGCCAGCAGTGGAACAGGGATAGTGGGCGAGCAGTACTTC.

CDR3 region: CASSARRSEETQYF. The CDR3 nucleotides read TGTGCCAGCAGCGCCCGGCGCTCGGAAGAGACCCAGTACTTC. The chain employs TRBV7-2 and TRBJ2-5, with D unresolved. The CDR3 loop spans 14 amino acids. V lost 5 bases to trimming and J lost 3 bases, with 13 bases between them. Germline CDR1 SGHTA, CDR2 FQGNSA.

V and J are TRBV2 and TRBJ2-2, with 7 bases identical to TRBD1. The CDR3 has 15 residues. V shed 2 bases and J 5 bases; nucleotides not matched to a gene: 5. The germline V gene has CDR1 SNHLY and CDR2 FYNNEI. The CDR3 protein is CASSELGGGTGELFF. The CDR3 bases are TGTGCCAGCAGTGAACTAGGGGGCGGGACCGGGGAGCTGTTTTTT.

CDR3: CASNSGQGAIDTQYF. Here the CDR3 DNA reads TGTGCCAGTAACTCCGGACAGGGGGCCATAGATACGCAGTATTTT. The chain links TRBV19 to TRBJ2-3; 11 bases align to TRBD1. Germline V gene lookup returns CDR1 LNHDA and CDR2 SQIVND (reference sequence). This CDR3 has 15 residues. Unmatched junction bases numbered 8, after V lost 7 bases and J lost 5 bases.

This clone was observed once. The chain recombines TRBV12-5 with TRBJ2-2; TRBD1 matches 8 bases. Germline loops: CDR1 LGHNT, CDR2 FRNRAP. The CDR3 is made up of 15 amino acids. V dropped 6 bases and J dropped 7; count of bases not matched to a gene: 10. CDR3 sequence reads: CASGQGTGLSGELFF. The CDR3 region has the DNA TGTGCTAGTGGCCAGGGGACAGGTCTTAGCGGGGAGCTGTTTTTT.

The table lists this clone with a few counts. The chain links TRBV14 to TRBJ1-2; D is ambiguous. V lost 0 bases, J lost 4 bases, and 3 bases lay in between. The CDR3 length is 12 residues. Germline assignment: CDR1 SGHDN and CDR2 FVKESK. CDR3 nucleotide sequence: TGTGCCAGCAGCCAAGACGCCTATGGCTACACCTTC. As protein: CASSQDAYGYTF.

The rearrangement links TRBV5-1 to TRBJ2-7; either TRBD1 or TRBD2 may fit D (5 bases each). The CDR3 is made up of 15 amino acids. Germline CDR1 and CDR2: SGHRS and YFSETQ. V was cut by 4 bases and J by 4 bases, with 18 bases left in between. The DNA of the CDR3 is TGCGCCAGCAGCCCACAACCGGGACGGACATACGAGCAGTACTTC. As protein: CASSPQPGRTYEQYF.

This chain uses TRBV14 with TRBJ2-1, with a possible D match to TRBD2 (6 bases). V gave up 4 bases and J gave up 2 bases, with 18 bases separating them. The germline V gene has CDR1 SGHDN and CDR2 FVKESK. This CDR3 has 17 amino acids. The CDR3 sequence is CASSPFISSGAYNEQFF. In DNA form, the CDR3 reads TGTGCCAGCAGCCCATTTATAAGTAGCGGTGCCTACAATGAGCAGTTCTTC.

The chain has TRBV5-4 and TRBJ1-4; D not certain. The CDR3 totals 14 residues. V was clipped by 1 base and J by 2 bases, with 6 bases between them. Germline lookup yields CDR1 SGHNT and CDR2 YYREEE (reference sequence). The CDR3 DNA follows: TGTGCCAGCAGCTTGCAGGCTACTAATGAAAAACTGTTTTTT. Protein product: CASSLQATNEKLFF.

The chain carries TRBV6-5 and TRBJ2-3, with TRBD1 as a possible D gene (6 bases). Trimming cost V 6 bases and J 2 bases, with 15 bases left between them. The CDR3 runs to 15 residues. Germline V gene data show CDR1 as MNHEY and CDR2 as SVGAGI. The CDR3 coding sequence is TGTGCCAGCAGGGCCCACAGGGCGGTCACAGATACGCAGTATTTT. Amino acids: CASRAHRAVTDTQYF.

This clone was detected only once. This rearrangement joins TRBV5-1 to TRBJ2-1, with D uncertain. This CDR3 is 16 amino acids long. The V and J ends lost 0 bases and 5 bases respectively, with 15 bases between them. Per the germline V gene, CDR1 is SGHRS and CDR2 is YFSETQ. CDR3 bases: TGCGCCAGCAGCTTGGGTAGGCTGGGGTTCCACAATGAGCAGTTCTTC. The encoded protein is CASSLGRLGFHNEQFF.

This clone has more than one count but fewer than ten. The CDR3: CASRGQGGEAFF. CDR3 DNA sequence: TGCGCCAGCAGGGGACAGGGTGGAGAAGCTTTCTTT. The V call is TRBV10-1, the J call TRBJ1-1, with 9 bases identical to TRBD1. This CDR3 is built from 12 residues. V gave up 6 bases and J gave up 8 bases; unmatched junction bases: 4. Germline V gives CDR1 WNHNN, CDR2 SYGVQD (reference sequence).